The present entry profiles one T cell receptor beta chain with its context. The antigen it binds to is not known. The sample holds no much larger clone one base away, and base qualities are not on file. This specimen comes from a study of T cell repertoires and leukemia-associated antigens (dated 2019 in TCRdb). Looking at the study overall: Each sample yielded about 5.1 to 6.6 million read pairs and roughly 3.3 to 5.0 million effective reads, approximately 15 million effective reads overall. In vitro peptide stimulation of healthy T cells was used with the aim of identifying the antigen recognized by a TCR Vbeta21 clone previously found in CML patients. Overall study outcomes, separate from this receptor: Direct testing of the expanded clones' antigen specificity and function was not done, and further investigation was required. Numbers of Vbeta genes (around 60), Jbeta genes (approximately 15), VDJ rearrangements and unique CDR3s did not differ significantly among the four groups.

As a first step, the CD3+ T cells were left to rest overnight in RPMI 1640 lacking fetal bovine serum, at approximately 2.7 million cells/mL. MACS immunomagnetic beads were used according to the manufacturer's instructions to isolate CD3+ T cells from PBMCs. V is pared back by 5 bases and J by 7 bases, with 15 bases lying between the germline termini. Spanning cysteine to phenylalanine, the CDR3 consists of 14 amino acids. The entry retains the CDR3 DNA only, 42 bases that are in frame from base 1. From the germline V gene, CDR1 is SGHTA and CDR2 is FQGNSA. TRIzol reagent was used to extract total RNA from the cultured T cells. TCRbeta libraries were amplified from RNA using 5' rapid amplification of cDNA ends (5'RACE). Library concentration and integrity were checked with Qubit, an Agilent instrument, and quantitative PCR before sequencing. Sequencing of qualified libraries was performed on Illumina HiSeq or MiSeq by a commercial service provider. Concerning the study's data processing: TCR sequences in each sample were identified with MiXCR version 1.8.2. For a clone to count as qualified, its CDR3 had to be longer than four amino acids, its nucleotide length had to be in-frame, and the clone could not contain a stop codon. A read containing the complete CDR3 structure was defined as an effective read. Validation of expanded clones was performed by RT-PCR with 24 Vbeta primers, GeneScan spectratyping, and Sanger sequencing. The public sequencing data were trimmed at Q25 with fastp and processed into clonotypes with MiXCR by TCRdb, which kept only in-frame beta chains. CDR3 protein sequences are deduplicated, and each keeps its most common genes and DNA. These V and J calls rely on TCRdb rather than the paper's analysis. Recorded for this sample are 13,000 to 15,000 distinct CDR3 sequences; 30% to 45% of them occurred a single time. Around 8.8% of the sample rests with the top ten.

The rearrangement combines TRBV7-2 with TRBJ1-5; the D segment cannot be called with confidence. Material: CD3+ T cells sorted from blood and cultured. The sequence came from a female donor in good health. The CDR3 in this case is CASSPGWGDQPQHF. Read as DNA, the sequence is TGTGCCAGCAGCCCTGGTTGGGGTGACCAGCCCCAGCATTTT.